This TCR beta chain was recovered during a study of tumor-infiltrating lymphocytes in primary liver carcinoma. In addition to blood RNA drawn from unsorted whole blood, germline DNA was extracted. Total RNA (roughly 530 ng) served as template for TCR beta cDNA synthesis primed by a constant-region primer. Libraries for TCR beta were built through three nested multiplex PCR rounds, which together made up a slightly modified ARM-PCR procedure. Investigators reported that the first two PCR rounds, at about 9 cycles each, used TRBV1-TRBV30 forward primers with a C-beta reverse primer. One entry per CDR3 protein, called by TCRdb with MiXCR from the multiplex PCR reads. The repertoire includes about 330,000 distinct CDR3 sequences, about two thirds of them detected once, and about 6.3% sits in the top ten. Germline V lookup: CDR1 SGHAT, CDR2 FQNNGV. This CDR3 comprises 15 residues. J gave up 5 bases and V 5 bases, and 9 bases lay outside the gene matches.

The sequencing sample was made of peripheral blood. V is TRBV11-2 and J is TRBJ2-1; 7 positions agree with TRBD2. This clonotype was obtained from a man aged 35-49 years with primary liver carcinoma and hepatitis B virus infection. The CDR3 protein is CASSLAERAHNEQFF. CDR3 bases: TGTGCCAGCAGCCTAGCGGAAAGGGCCCACAATGAGCAGTTCTTC.